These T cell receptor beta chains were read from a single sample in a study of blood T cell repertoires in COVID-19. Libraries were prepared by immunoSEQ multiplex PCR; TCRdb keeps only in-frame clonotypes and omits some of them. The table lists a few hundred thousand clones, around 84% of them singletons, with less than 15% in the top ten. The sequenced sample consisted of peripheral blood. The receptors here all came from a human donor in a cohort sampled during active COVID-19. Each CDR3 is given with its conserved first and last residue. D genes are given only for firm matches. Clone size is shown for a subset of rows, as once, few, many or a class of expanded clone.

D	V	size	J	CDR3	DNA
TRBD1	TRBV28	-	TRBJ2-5	CASRTGGSRGETQYF	TGTGCCAGCAGGACAGGGGGTAGTAGAGGAGAGACCCAGTACTTC
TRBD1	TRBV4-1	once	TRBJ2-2	CASSLDRGTGELFF	TGCGCCAGCAGCTTGGACAGGGGGACCGGGGAGCTGTTTTTT
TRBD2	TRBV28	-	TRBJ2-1	CASSLRSVTSGSRDEQFF	TGTGCCAGCAGTTTACGATCCGTGACTAGCGGCAGTAGGGATGAGCAGTTCTTC
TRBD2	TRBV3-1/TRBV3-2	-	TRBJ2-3	CASSQVTSGSVTDTQYF	TGTGCCAGCAGCCAAGTAACTAGCGGGAGTGTCACAGATACGCAGTATTTT
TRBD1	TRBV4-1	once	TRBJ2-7	CASSVRDRDTSYEQYF	TGCGCCAGCAGCGTCCGGGACAGGGATACAAGCTACGAGCAGTACTTC
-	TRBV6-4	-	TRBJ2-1	CASSEGAGYNEQFF	TGTGCCAGCAGTGAGGGGGCAGGGTACAATGAGCAGTTCTTC
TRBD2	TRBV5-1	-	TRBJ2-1	CASSNPGLAGGNEQFF	TGCGCCAGCAGCAATCCGGGACTAGCGGGAGGTAATGAGCAGTTCTTC
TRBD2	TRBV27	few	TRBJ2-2	CASSLSLAGESSGTGELFF	TGTGCCAGCAGTTTGAGTCTAGCGGGAGAATCCTCCGGCACCGGGGAGCTGTTTTTT
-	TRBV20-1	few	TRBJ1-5	CSASGQINQPQHF	TGCAGTGCTAGTGGACAAATAAATCAGCCCCAGCATTTT
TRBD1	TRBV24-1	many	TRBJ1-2	CATSPRQGSYGYTF	TGTGCCACCAGTCCACGACAGGGTAGCTATGGCTACACCTTC
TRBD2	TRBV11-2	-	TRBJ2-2	CASSLVWGSGATGELFF	TGTGCCAGCAGCTTAGTTTGGGGGAGCGGGGCCACCGGGGAGCTGTTTTTT
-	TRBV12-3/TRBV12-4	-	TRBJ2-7	CASSFERVYEQYF	TGTGCCAGCAGTTTTGAGCGGGTCTACGAGCAGTACTTC
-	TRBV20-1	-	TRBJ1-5	CSASVAGMWQPQHF	TGCAGTGCTAGTGTTGCGGGGATGTGGCAGCCCCAGCATTTT
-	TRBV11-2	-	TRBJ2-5	CASTPAGRPETQYF	TGTGCCAGCACCCCAGCGGGCAGGCCAGAGACCCAGTACTTC
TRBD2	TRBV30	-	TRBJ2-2	CAWILAGGTGELFF	TGTGCCTGGATACTAGCGGGAGGTACCGGGGAGCTGTTTTTT
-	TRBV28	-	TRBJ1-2	CASLRTDYGYTF	TGTGCCAGCCTCAGGACAGACTATGGCTACACCTTC
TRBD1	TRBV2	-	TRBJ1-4	CASRDRSEKLFF	TGTGCCAGCCGGGACAGATCCGAAAAACTGTTTTTT
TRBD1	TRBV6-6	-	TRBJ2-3	CASSLDRGRYTDTQYF	TGTGCCAGCAGTCTCGACAGGGGCCGGTACACAGATACGCAGTATTTT
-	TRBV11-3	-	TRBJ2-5	CASSFDGGQETQYF	TGTGCCAGCAGCTTTGATGGCGGGCAAGAGACCCAGTACTTC
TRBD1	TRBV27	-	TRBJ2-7	CASSPSGQASYEQYF	TGTGCCAGCAGCCCATCTGGACAGGCCTCCTACGAGCAGTACTTC
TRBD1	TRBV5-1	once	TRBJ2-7	CASSPGQGEVHEQYF	TGCGCCAGCAGCCCGGGACAGGGGGAAGTACACGAGCAGTACTTC
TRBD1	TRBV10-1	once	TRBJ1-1	CASRDWDSENTEAFF	TGCGCCAGCAGAGATTGGGACAGTGAGAACACTGAAGCTTTCTTT
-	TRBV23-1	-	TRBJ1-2	CASSTGQSGYTF	TGCGCCAGCAGCACAGGGCAGAGTGGCTACACCTTC
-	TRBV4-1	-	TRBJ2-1	CASSQATAINEQFF	TGCGCCAGCAGCCAAGCGACAGCCATCAATGAGCAGTTCTTC
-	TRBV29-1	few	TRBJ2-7	CSVGAGFYEQYF	TGCAGCGTTGGTGCGGGGTTCTACGAGCAGTACTTC
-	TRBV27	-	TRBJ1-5	CASRTGQQPQHF	TGTGCCAGCAGGACCGGACAGCAGCCCCAGCATTTT
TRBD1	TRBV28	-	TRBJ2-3	CASSLLPGQSSDTQYF	TGTGCCAGCAGTTTATTACCGGGACAGTCTTCAGATACGCAGTATTTT
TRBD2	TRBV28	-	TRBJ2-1	CASSSGSSYNEQFF	TGTGCCAGCAGCAGCGGGAGCTCCTACAATGAGCAGTTCTTC
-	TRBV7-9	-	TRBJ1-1	CASRMEGTEAFF	TGTGCCAGCAGAATGGAGGGAACTGAAGCTTTCTTT
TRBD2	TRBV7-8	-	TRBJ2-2	CASSQRLAGQNTGELFF	TGTGCCAGCAGCCAGAGACTAGCGGGACAGAACACCGGGGAGCTGTTTTTT
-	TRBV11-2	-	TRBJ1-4	CASSLAWVGGEKLFF	TGTGCCAGCAGCTTAGCGTGGGTCGGAGGAGAAAAACTGTTTTTT
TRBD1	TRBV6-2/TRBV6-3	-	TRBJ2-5	CASSSNLRDRVHQETQYF	TGTGCCAGCAGTTCTAACCTCCGGGACAGGGTACACCAAGAGACCCAGTACTTC
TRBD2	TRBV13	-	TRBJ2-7	CASSPGLAGGFGGSYEQYF	TGTGCCAGCAGCCCCGGCCTAGCGGGAGGGTTCGGGGGCTCCTACGAGCAGTACTTC
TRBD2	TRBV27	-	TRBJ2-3	CASRPTSLGTTQYF	TGTGCCAGCAGGCCGACTAGCCTGGGTACTACGCAGTATTTT
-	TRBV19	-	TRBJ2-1	CASRFRELRGEQFF	TGTGCCAGTAGGTTCCGGGAGCTGAGGGGTGAGCAGTTCTTC
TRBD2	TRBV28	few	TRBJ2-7	CASRASWASGGEQYF	TGTGCCAGCAGGGCTTCCTGGGCTAGCGGCGGCGAGCAGTACTTC
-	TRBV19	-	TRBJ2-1	CATSGSTSYNEQFF	TGTGCCACCAGCGGGTCGACCTCCTACAATGAGCAGTTCTTC
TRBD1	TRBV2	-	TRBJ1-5	CASSRTGNQPQHF	TGTGCCAGCAGTCGGACAGGGAACCAGCCCCAGCATTTT
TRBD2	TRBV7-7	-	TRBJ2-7	CASSPGTSGYEQYF	TGTGCCAGCAGCCCCGGGACTAGCGGCTACGAGCAGTACTTC
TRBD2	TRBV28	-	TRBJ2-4	CASSIGTSGVAKNIQYF	TGTGCCAGCAGTATTGGGACTAGCGGGGTAGCCAAAAACATTCAGTACTTC
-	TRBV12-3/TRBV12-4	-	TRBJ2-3	CASSPSTDTQYF	TGTGCCAGCAGCCCGAGCACAGATACGCAGTATTTT
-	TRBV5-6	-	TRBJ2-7	CASSIGQRFGEQYF	TGTGCCAGCAGCATCGGACAGCGGTTTGGGGAGCAGTACTTC
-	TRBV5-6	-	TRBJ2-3	CASSVSSTDTQYF	TGTGCCAGCAGTGTCTCTAGCACAGATACGCAGTATTTT
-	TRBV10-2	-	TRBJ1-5	CASSLGGGRNQPQHF	TGCGCCAGCAGCCTCGGCGGTGGAAGGAATCAGCCCCAGCATTTT
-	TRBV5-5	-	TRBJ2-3	CASSTRGTPTDTQYF	TGTGCCAGCAGCACCAGGGGCACCCCCACAGATACGCAGTATTTT
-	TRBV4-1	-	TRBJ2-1	CASSQERFTDSYNEQFF	TGCGCCAGCAGCCAAGAACGGTTTACAGACTCCTACAATGAGCAGTTCTTC
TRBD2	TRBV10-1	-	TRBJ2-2	CASSEGTSGSAGELFF	TGCGCCAGCAGTGAAGGGACTAGCGGGAGTGCCGGGGAGCTGTTTTTT
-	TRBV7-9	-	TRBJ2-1	CAAEGGLDNEQFF	TGTGCCGCCGAGGGAGGCCTCGATAATGAGCAGTTCTTC
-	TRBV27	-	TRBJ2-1	CASRGGASEQFF	TGTGCCAGTAGAGGCGGAGCCAGTGAGCAGTTCTTC
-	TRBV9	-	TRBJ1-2	CASSASRDITNYGYTF	TGTGCCAGCAGCGCGAGCCGGGACATTACTAACTATGGCTACACCTTC
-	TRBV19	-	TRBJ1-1	CASSSQGWMNTEAFF	TGTGCCAGTAGTAGCCAGGGGTGGATGAACACTGAAGCTTTCTTT
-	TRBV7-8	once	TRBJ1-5	CASSLGGGQNQPQHF	TGTGCCAGCAGCTTAGGTGGCGGTCAAAATCAGCCCCAGCATTTT
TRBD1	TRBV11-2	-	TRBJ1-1	CASSLGQGDIGAFF	TGTGCCAGCAGCTTGGGACAGGGAGATATAGGAGCTTTCTTT